The text below deals with one T cell receptor (beta chain). The antigen this receptor binds is unknown. No much larger clonotype is one base removed from it; base qualities were not supplied. In the germline V gene, CDR1 corresponds to SQVTM and CDR2 to ANQGSEA. V loses 1 base of germline sequence and J loses 8 bases, and the interval between the two ends is 14 bases. Spanning cysteine to phenylalanine, the CDR3 consists of 14 amino acids. Solely the CDR3 DNA is kept, with 42 bases framed from the first base. At one collaborating source in Seattle, patients were enrolled during active infection and were followed longitudinally through the course of disease. The collaborating institutions used their own protocols to collect whole blood in K2EDTA tubes. For TCRbeta analysis, collaborators shipped samples in one of three forms: frozen whole blood, isolated PBMCs, or DNA extracted from either of those sample types.

TCRbeta CDR3 regions were amplified from genomic DNA by means of the immunoSEQ Assay, a bias-controlled multiplex PCR. The published analysis was carried out like this. The number of nucleated cells in each sample was estimated by amplification of reference gene primers within the assay. Sequence reads were collapsed and filtered to measure the absolute abundance of every unique TCRbeta CDR3 rearrangement. Productive Simpson clonality was computed per sample as the square root of Simpson's diversity index over productive rearrangements. TCRdb limited this immuneACCESS table to in-frame rearrangements with V and J called. A share of clones is missing; checked studies link under half to unresolved V genes, and the rest is unexplained. That table is the source of V, J and clone size, and D and trimming were worked out from the DNA. For this sample there are about 340,000 clones; about nine tenths appear just once. The top ten constitute approximately 7.3% of the sample.

The data derive from a study of blood T cell repertoires in COVID-19 (dated by TCRdb to about 2020). Regarding the research as a whole: Collaborator samples came from the United States, Italy and Spain and covered acute and convalescent phases of COVID-19. The prospective study material was composed of cDNA or gDNA derived from T cells, B-cell-depleted T cells, or PBMCs. Deeply sampled blood TCRbeta repertoires from subjects exposed to, actively infected with, or recovered from COVID-19 were included in the dataset. The repertoires were made available in a free public database intended to serve as a resource for research on the immune response to SARS-CoV-2. Samples came from the ongoing ImmuneRACE study (first 160 participants) plus 1,254 subjects from 6 global collaborators. Sample metadata almost always included a de-identified subject ID, COVID-19 status, age in years and sex. Where available, HLA class I and class II types were taken from metadata supplied by the sample provider and were not determined by assay-based typing. Study-wide findings and limitations: The quantity of clinical and demographic metadata differed by source and by participant and was supplied without curation.

The material sequenced was peripheral blood. This TCR derives from a woman in her sixties or seventies with COVID-19, enrolled during active disease. In this chain, TRBV29-1 is recombined with TRBJ1-4; the D region possibly corresponds to TRBD1 (6 bases align). The DNA sequence reads TGCAGCGTTGAAGTATTGGCAGGGGAAGAAAAACTGTTTTTT. This yields the protein CSVEVLAGEEKLFF. The full variable domain, completed from the reference TRBV29-1 and TRBJ1-4 proteins outside the CDR3, reads SAVISQKPSRDICQRGTSLTIQCQVDSQVTMMFWYRQQPGQSLTLIATANQGSEATYESGFVIDKFPISRPNLTFSTLTVSNMSPEDSSIYLCSVEVLAGEEKLFFGSGTQLSVL.